This is a list of T cell receptor beta chains from one sample in a study of cytomegalovirus exposure and HLA in healthy donors. The method was immunoSEQ multiplex PCR; TCRdb's version includes in-frame clones alone and lacks a portion of them. The table shows roughly 120,000 clones, with more than 65% occurring only once. Input material: PBMCs. The receptors shown here come from a man under 40 in good health and CMV-seropositive. Both conserved end residues are part of each CDR3. The D gene is left open where the match is weak. The size entry is marked missing in some rows and otherwise reads once, few, many or a size class.

v_gene: TRBV9; abundance: NA; j_gene: TRBJ1-6; d_gene: NA; CDR3aa: CASSVASTGLGSPLHF; CDR3nt: TGTGCCAGCAGCGTAGCGTCGACAGGATTAGGTTCACCCCTCCACTTT
v_gene: TRBV2; abundance: NA; j_gene: TRBJ1-6; d_gene: TRBD1; CDR3aa: CASSTDRVQNNSPLHF; CDR3nt: TGTGCCAGCAGTACTGACAGGGTTCAAAATAATTCACCCCTCCACTTT
v_gene: TRBV5-1; abundance: NA; j_gene: TRBJ1-1; d_gene: NA; CDR3aa: CASSRQGFNTEAFF; CDR3nt: TGCGCCAGCAGTCGTCAGGGTTTTAACACTGAAGCTTTCTTT
v_gene: TRBV5-1; abundance: few; j_gene: TRBJ1-2; d_gene: TRBD1; CDR3aa: CASSTGQADYGYTF; CDR3nt: TGCGCCAGCAGCACCGGACAGGCGGACTATGGCTACACCTTC
v_gene: TRBV27; abundance: NA; j_gene: TRBJ2-2; d_gene: TRBD2; CDR3aa: CASSGSGGDTGELFF; CDR3nt: TGTGCCAGCAGTGGTAGCGGGGGTGACACCGGGGAGCTGTTTTTT
v_gene: TRBV25-1; abundance: NA; j_gene: TRBJ2-1; d_gene: NA; CDR3aa: CASSETYNEQFF; CDR3nt: TGTGCCAGCAGTGAAACATACAATGAGCAGTTCTTC
v_gene: TRBV7-9; abundance: NA; j_gene: TRBJ1-1; d_gene: TRBD1; CDR3aa: CASSLAGGQNTEAFF; CDR3nt: TGTGCCAGCAGCTTAGCAGGGGGCCAGAACACTGAAGCTTTCTTT
v_gene: TRBV4-1; abundance: few; j_gene: TRBJ1-1; d_gene: TRBD1; CDR3aa: CASSFETGEAFF; CDR3nt: TGCGCCAGCAGCTTTGAGACAGGGGAAGCTTTCTTT
v_gene: TRBV10-3; abundance: NA; j_gene: TRBJ2-5; d_gene: TRBD2; CDR3aa: CASKGLATETQYF; CDR3nt: TGTGCCTCAAAGGGACTAGCTACGGAGACCCAGTACTTC
v_gene: TRBV6-1; abundance: once; j_gene: TRBJ1-1; d_gene: NA; CDR3aa: CASSDRGRTEAFF; CDR3nt: TGTGCCAGCAGTGACAGGGGACGGACTGAAGCTTTCTTT
v_gene: TRBV7-9; abundance: NA; j_gene: TRBJ2-1; d_gene: NA; CDR3aa: CASSLVKKGSYNEQFF; CDR3nt: TGTGCCAGCAGCTTAGTTAAGAAGGGGTCCTACAATGAGCAGTTCTTC
v_gene: TRBV7-9; abundance: NA; j_gene: TRBJ2-7; d_gene: NA; CDR3aa: CSSSWKGGLYEQYF; CDR3nt: TGTTCCAGCAGCTGGAAGGGGGGGCTCTACGAGCAGTACTTC
v_gene: TRBV7-3; abundance: NA; j_gene: TRBJ1-1; d_gene: TRBD1; CDR3aa: CASSLRQGNTEAFF; CDR3nt: TGTGCCAGCAGCTTACGACAGGGGAACACTGAAGCTTTCTTT
v_gene: TRBV29-1; abundance: NA; j_gene: TRBJ1-3; d_gene: NA; CDR3aa: CSVVGPFSGNTIYF; CDR3nt: TGCAGCGTTGTGGGGCCCTTCTCTGGAAACACCATATATTTT
v_gene: TRBV6-1; abundance: once; j_gene: TRBJ2-3; d_gene: TRBD2; CDR3aa: CASSLAGLKSDTQYF; CDR3nt: TGTGCCAGCAGTCTAGCGGGTCTAAAGTCAGATACGCAGTATTTT
v_gene: TRBV10-3; abundance: NA; j_gene: TRBJ1-3; d_gene: TRBD1; CDR3aa: CAISDLGQDTFSGNTIYF; CDR3nt: TGTGCCATCAGTGACCTAGGACAGGATACCTTCTCTGGAAACACCATATATTTT
v_gene: TRBV6-1; abundance: NA; j_gene: TRBJ2-7; d_gene: NA; CDR3aa: CASSVGNRLSSYEQYF; CDR3nt: TGTGCCAGCAGTGTGGGGAACAGGTTAAGCTCCTACGAGCAGTACTTC
v_gene: TRBV7-9; abundance: NA; j_gene: TRBJ2-7; d_gene: NA; CDR3aa: CASSLVEGRSYEQYF; CDR3nt: TGTGCCAGCAGCTTAGTTGAGGGCCGCTCCTACGAGCAGTACTTC
v_gene: TRBV15; abundance: NA; j_gene: TRBJ2-7; d_gene: TRBD1; CDR3aa: CATGKTGSYEQYF; CDR3nt: TGTGCCACCGGCAAGACAGGGAGCTACGAGCAGTACTTC
v_gene: TRBV5-1; abundance: NA; j_gene: TRBJ2-5; d_gene: TRBD2; CDR3aa: CASSPGLVQETQYF; CDR3nt: TGCGCCAGCAGCCCAGGACTAGTCCAAGAGACCCAGTACTTC
v_gene: TRBV7-9; abundance: NA; j_gene: TRBJ1-2; d_gene: NA; CDR3aa: CASSHHDPGSIRFYGYTF; CDR3nt: TGTGCCAGCAGTCATCACGACCCAGGCTCCATTAGATTCTATGGCTACACCTTC
v_gene: TRBV10-2; abundance: NA; j_gene: TRBJ2-5; d_gene: NA; CDR3aa: CASSDPPREYQETQYF; CDR3nt: TGCGCCAGCAGTGACCCGCCCCGGGAGTACCAAGAGACCCAGTACTTC
v_gene: TRBV18; abundance: NA; j_gene: TRBJ1-5; d_gene: TRBD1; CDR3aa: CASSTDRGNQPQHF; CDR3nt: TGTGCCAGCTCTACAGACAGGGGAAATCAGCCCCAGCATTTT
v_gene: TRBV10-2; abundance: NA; j_gene: TRBJ2-5; d_gene: NA; CDR3aa: CASRLAGEGETQYF; CDR3nt: TGCGCCAGCAGACTAGCAGGGGAGGGAGAGACCCAGTACTTC
v_gene: TRBV5-1; abundance: NA; j_gene: TRBJ2-5; d_gene: NA; CDR3aa: CASSLELAETQYF; CDR3nt: TGCGCCAGCAGCTTGGAGCTAGCTGAGACCCAGTACTTC
v_gene: TRBV27; abundance: NA; j_gene: TRBJ1-4; d_gene: NA; CDR3aa: CASSLSTGAPNEKLFF; CDR3nt: TGTGCCAGCAGTTTATCGACGGGAGCTCCTAATGAAAAACTGTTTTTT
v_gene: TRBV18; abundance: NA; j_gene: TRBJ2-7; d_gene: NA; CDR3aa: CASSPRFFRGASYEQYF; CDR3nt: TGTGCCAGCTCACCAAGATTTTTTCGGGGGGCCTCCTACGAGCAGTACTTC
v_gene: TRBV7-6; abundance: NA; j_gene: TRBJ2-2; d_gene: NA; CDR3aa: CASSELVRANTGELFF; CDR3nt: TGTGCCAGCAGTGAGTTGGTGCGGGCGAACACCGGGGAGCTGTTTTTT
v_gene: TRBV2; abundance: NA; j_gene: TRBJ2-5; d_gene: TRBD2; CDR3aa: CASSRLAGQETQYF; CDR3nt: TGTGCCAGCAGTAGACTAGCGGGACAAGAGACCCAGTACTTC
v_gene: TRBV7-8; abundance: NA; j_gene: TRBJ2-2; d_gene: TRBD2; CDR3aa: CASSQTRGYSGGKRTTGELFF; CDR3nt: TGTGCCAGCAGCCAGACAAGGGGATATAGCGGGGGGAAACGAACCACCGGGGAGCTGTTTTTT
v_gene: TRBV15; abundance: NA; j_gene: TRBJ2-7; d_gene: NA; CDR3aa: CATSRGQGGYEQYF; CDR3nt: TGTGCCACCAGCAGAGGTCAGGGGGGCTACGAGCAGTACTTC
v_gene: TRBV5-5; abundance: NA; j_gene: TRBJ2-7; d_gene: TRBD2; CDR3aa: CASSLGAGGVAIYEQYF; CDR3nt: TGTGCCAGCAGCTTAGGAGCGGGGGGGGTTGCGATCTACGAGCAGTACTTC
v_gene: TRBV30; abundance: few; j_gene: TRBJ1-1; d_gene: NA; CDR3aa: CAWSLQGWGTEAFF; CDR3nt: TGTGCCTGGAGCCTACAGGGATGGGGCACTGAAGCTTTCTTT
v_gene: TRBV30; abundance: NA; j_gene: TRBJ2-2; d_gene: TRBD2; CDR3aa: CAWSGASGGNTGELFF; CDR3nt: TGTGCCTGGAGTGGGGCTAGCGGGGGCAACACCGGGGAGCTGTTTTTT
v_gene: TRBV25-1; abundance: NA; j_gene: TRBJ2-2; d_gene: TRBD1; CDR3aa: CATGKVSGQGSGELFF; CDR3nt: TGTGCCACCGGGAAGGTGTCGGGACAGGGAAGCGGGGAGCTGTTTTTT
v_gene: TRBV4-1; abundance: NA; j_gene: TRBJ1-1; d_gene: NA; CDR3aa: CASSHVDRSNTEAFF; CDR3nt: TGCGCCAGCAGCCACGTCGACAGGAGTAACACTGAAGCTTTCTTT
v_gene: TRBV19; abundance: NA; j_gene: TRBJ1-4; d_gene: NA; CDR3aa: CASSIDGDSATNEKLFF; CDR3nt: TGTGCCAGTAGTATAGATGGGGACTCAGCAACTAATGAAAAACTGTTTTTT
v_gene: TRBV7-9; abundance: NA; j_gene: TRBJ1-2; d_gene: TRBD1; CDR3aa: CASSLAADRGHGYTF; CDR3nt: TGTGCCAGCAGCTTAGCGGCCGACAGGGGGCACGGCTACACCTTC
v_gene: TRBV4-3; abundance: NA; j_gene: TRBJ2-2; d_gene: NA; CDR3aa: CASSPDRRSPNTGELFF; CDR3nt: TGCGCCAGCAGCCCAGATCGGAGGAGCCCAAACACCGGGGAGCTGTTTTTT
v_gene: TRBV11-2; abundance: NA; j_gene: TRBJ2-2; d_gene: NA; CDR3aa: CASSPSTGELFF; CDR3nt: TGTGCCAGCAGCCCCTCCACCGGGGAGCTGTTTTTT
v_gene: TRBV6-1; abundance: NA; j_gene: TRBJ2-1; d_gene: NA; CDR3aa: CASSRKSEYNEQFF; CDR3nt: TGTGCCAGCAGCCGAAAATCAGAATACAATGAGCAGTTCTTC
v_gene: TRBV6-1; abundance: NA; j_gene: TRBJ1-5; d_gene: TRBD1; CDR3aa: CASGRRGNDNQPQHF; CDR3nt: TGTGCCAGCGGACGCAGGGGGAACGACAATCAGCCCCAGCATTTT
v_gene: TRBV19; abundance: NA; j_gene: TRBJ2-7; d_gene: NA; CDR3aa: CASSISGDEQYF; CDR3nt: TGTGCCAGTAGTATTTCAGGGGACGAGCAGTACTTC
v_gene: TRBV7-9; abundance: NA; j_gene: TRBJ1-1; d_gene: NA; CDR3aa: CASSHPQGMTEAFF; CDR3nt: TGTGCCAGCAGCCACCCCCAGGGGATGACTGAAGCTTTCTTT
v_gene: TRBV11-2; abundance: NA; j_gene: TRBJ1-2; d_gene: NA; CDR3aa: CASSLAGDYGYTF; CDR3nt: TGTGCCAGCAGCTTAGCCGGGGACTATGGCTACACCTTC
v_gene: TRBV5-6; abundance: NA; j_gene: TRBJ2-7; d_gene: NA; CDR3aa: CASSPLQGLFYEQYF; CDR3nt: TGTGCCAGCAGCCCCTTACAGGGCCTCTTTTACGAGCAGTACTTC
v_gene: TRBV5-1; abundance: NA; j_gene: TRBJ2-1; d_gene: TRBD2; CDR3aa: CASSFPSGGASGEQFF; CDR3nt: TGCGCCAGCAGCTTTCCTAGCGGGGGGGCCTCGGGTGAGCAGTTCTTC
v_gene: TRBV7-9; abundance: NA; j_gene: TRBJ1-1; d_gene: TRBD1; CDR3aa: CASSLGTGSFITEAFF; CDR3nt: TGTGCCAGCAGCTTAGGGACAGGGAGTTTTATCACTGAAGCTTTCTTT
v_gene: TRBV4-1; abundance: few; j_gene: TRBJ2-6; d_gene: TRBD2; CDR3aa: CASSQKRGGASGANVLTF; CDR3nt: TGCGCCAGCAGCCAAAAGCGGGGGGGAGCCTCTGGGGCCAACGTCCTGACTTTC
v_gene: TRBV29-1; abundance: NA; j_gene: TRBJ1-1; d_gene: NA; CDR3aa: CSFSEWANTEAFF; CDR3nt: TGCAGCTTCTCTGAATGGGCGAACACTGAAGCTTTCTTT
v_gene: TRBV11-2; abundance: NA; j_gene: TRBJ2-3; d_gene: TRBD2; CDR3aa: CASSLTHGAGGPRTQYF; CDR3nt: TGTGCCAGCAGCTTAACCCACGGAGCGGGGGGACCGCGGACGCAGTATTTT
v_gene: TRBV5-1; abundance: NA; j_gene: TRBJ2-3; d_gene: TRBD2; CDR3aa: CASSSNPGGAEDTQYF; CDR3nt: TGCGCCAGCAGCTCAAACCCCGGGGGGGCAGAAGATACGCAGTATTTT
v_gene: TRBV4-1; abundance: NA; j_gene: TRBJ1-2; d_gene: TRBD1; CDR3aa: CASSQVSGTGDYGYTF; CDR3nt: TGCGCCAGCAGCCAAGTCTCCGGGACAGGGGACTATGGCTACACCTTC